This T cell receptor (beta chain) was profiled in a study of control samples from healthy donors and cancer patients. This CDR3 comprises 13 residues. J lost 11 bases, V lost 5 bases, and 10 bases had no gene match. Per germline, CDR1 SEHNR and CDR2 FQNEAQ (reference sequence). Sequenced by immunoSEQ multiplex PCR; TCRdb stores in-frame clones only, minus some. The sample holds some 140,000 clones, approximately 90% seen once. Source material: blood. The source is a young woman in good health. This chain links TRBV7-9 with TRBJ1-1; 8 nucleotides align to TRBD1. CDR3: CASSVDRGQRAFF. In nucleotides, the CDR3 is TGTGCCAGCAGCGTAGACAGGGGTCAGAGGGCTTTCTTT. The variable domain in full, completed from reference TRBV7-9 and TRBJ1-1, reads DTGVSQNPRHKITKRGQNVTFRCDPISEHNRLYWYRQTLGQGPEFLTYFQNEAQLEKSRLLSDRFSAERPKGSFSTLEIQRTEQGDSAMYLCASSVDRGQRAFFGQGTRLTVV.